The 29 T cell receptor beta chains below come from one sample, sequenced in a study of Ad26.COV2.S vaccination and SARS-CoV-2 variants. This table comes from immunoSEQ multiplex PCR, and its TCRdb copy is limited to in-frame clones, with some not included. Of around 350,000 clones detected, around 90% appear once; the ten largest clones hold around 4.2%. Here the sequenced sample was peripheral blood, taken after recovery from COVID-19. These receptors were taken from a human donor who had recovered from COVID-19.

The V gene is TRBV5-6, the J gene TRBJ2-3; unclear D gene. Looked up from germline, CDR1 is SGHDT and CDR2 is YYEEEE. Trimming shortened V by 0 bases and J by 4 bases, and 9 bases separated the two germline ends. The CDR3 is made up of 14 amino acids. CDR3 sequence: CASSLGSRADTQYF. The CDR3 coding sequence is TGTGCCAGCAGCTTGGGGTCTAGGGCAGATACGCAGTATTTT. The full variable domain, in which reference TRBV5-6 and TRBJ2-3 provide the parts outside the CDR3, is DAGVTQSPTHLIKTRGQQVTLRCSPKSGHDTVSWYQQALGQGPQFIFQYYEEEERQRGNFPDRFSGHQFPNYSSELNVNALLLGDSALYLCASSLGSRADTQYFGPGTRLTVL.

The rearrangement uses TRBV3-1 (or the pseudogene TRBV3-2) and TRBJ1-3; 7 nucleotides match TRBD1. CDR1 is LGHDT and CDR2 is YNNKEL in the germline V gene (reference sequence). With V trimmed by 1 base and J by 2 bases, 2 bases remained unmatched. There are 15 residues in the CDR3. Here the CDR3 reads CASSQAGTAGNTIYF. CDR3 DNA: TGTGCCAGCAGCCAAGCCGGGACAGCTGGAAACACCATATATTTT.

V and J are TRBV4-1 and TRBJ2-7; 9 nucleotides align to TRBD1. Germline loops: CDR1 MGHRA, CDR2 YSYEKL. After removal of 5 bases from V and 1 base from J, the junction contained 3 bases not matched to a gene. The CDR3 runs to 14 residues. This chain's CDR3 is CASSSGTGSYEQYF. The DNA for the CDR3 is TGCGCCAGCAGCTCCGGGACAGGGTCCTACGAGCAGTACTTC.

The CDR3: CASSVSPIRNTEAFF. The CDR3 DNA sequence: TGTGCCAGCAGCGTTAGTCCTATACGGAACACTGAAGCTTTCTTT. This chain links TRBV9 with TRBJ1-1; D gene ambiguous. Trimming stripped 2 bases from V and 1 base from J, with 12 bases between. This CDR3 has 15 amino acids. Germline V lookup: CDR1 SGDLS, CDR2 YYNGEE.

The chain links TRBV6-5 to TRBJ1-1; TRBD1 agrees at 7 bases. Per the germline V gene, CDR1 is MNHEY and CDR2 is SVGAGI. The CDR3 spans 14 residues. V lost 7 bases and J lost 1; bases outside the gene matches: 6. Here the CDR3 reads CASKSTGTNTEAFF. The CDR3 DNA reads TGTGCCAGCAAGTCGACAGGGACGAACACTGAAGCTTTCTTT.

A note on this clone: This CDR3 is also generated by other DNA sequences in the sample. This chain joins TRBV5-6 and TRBJ1-5, with no clear D. CDR3 length: 14 amino acids. The V gene lost 2 bases and the J gene lost 1 base, with 7 bases spanning the gap. CDR1 is SGHDT, CDR2 YYEEEE, per germline. CDR3 coding DNA: TGTGCCAGCAGCTTAGGTGGGAGCAATCAGCCCCAGCATTTT. Protein sequence: CASSLGGSNQPQHF.

This rearrangement joins TRBV5-6 to TRBJ2-3; D remains unclear. The germline CDR1 and CDR2 sequences are SGHDT and YYEEEE. Trimming removed 0 bases at V and 2 bases at J, with 10 bases between. The CDR3 has 15 amino acids. Here the CDR3 DNA reads TGTGCCAGCAGCTTGGCTGATATCGACACAGATACGCAGTATTTT. It yields the protein CASSLADIDTDTQYF.

This chain links TRBV12-3 or TRBV12-4 with TRBJ2-5; D is undetermined. The V gene lost 6 bases and the J gene lost 5 bases, with 13 bases spanning the gap. The CDR3 contains 13 residues. CDR3 sequence (DNA): TGTGCCAGCAGCCCCCTGCGGTGGGAGACCCAGTACTTC. Its protein is CASSPLRWETQYF.

The rearrangement uses TRBV9 and TRBJ1-1; no firm D call. Trimming removed 4 bases at V and 8 bases at J, with 9 bases between. The CDR3 runs to 11 residues. Germline V gives CDR1 SGDLS, CDR2 YYNGEE. The CDR3 sequence: CASSPMYEAFF. The CDR3 DNA follows: TGTGCCAGCAGCCCGATGTACGAAGCTTTCTTT.

The chain recombines TRBV19 with TRBJ2-7; D remains ambiguous. V shed 0 bases and J shed 0 bases, with 9 bases lying between them. Germline V gene data show CDR1 as LNHDA and CDR2 as SQIVND (reference sequence). This CDR3 is built from 15 residues. CDR3 amino acids: CASSIDLGISYEQYF. The CDR3 DNA sequence: TGTGCCAGTAGTATAGATTTAGGCATCTCCTACGAGCAGTACTTC.

The chain is built from TRBV27 and TRBJ2-7; no definite D call. The length of the CDR3 is 14 residues. V was cut by 2 bases and J by 4 bases, with 12 bases left in between. CDR1 is MNHEY and CDR2 is SMNVEV in the germline V gene (reference sequence). DNA of the CDR3: TGTGCCAGCAGTTTAGTTGGACGATCATACGAGCAGTACTTC. It codes for CASSLVGRSYEQYF.

The chain joins TRBV12-5 to TRBJ1-3; 7 bases align to TRBD1. This CDR3 comprises 16 residues. CDR1 LGHNT and CDR2 FRNRAP come from the germline V gene. With 5 bases clipped from V and 2 bases from J, the junction kept 9 bases outside the gene matches. This CDR3 is CASGIQTGTAGNTIYF. The CDR3 coding sequence is TGTGCTAGTGGTATACAAACCGGGACAGCTGGAAACACCATATATTTT.

This clone was picked up a small number of times. The J gene is TRBJ2-1, the V gene TRBV4-1; 7 nucleotides agree with TRBD2. This CDR3 has 14 amino acids. Trimming removed 0 bases from V and 8 bases from J; junction bases left unmatched: 4. Per the germline V gene, CDR1 is MGHRA and CDR2 is YSYEKL. The CDR3 nucleotides read TGCGCCAGCAGCCAAGAGACTAGCCACGATGAGCAGTTCTTC. It encodes CASSQETSHDEQFF.

The chain recombines TRBV10-3 with TRBJ1-1; the D gene is possibly TRBD1 (5 bases). The CDR3 has 15 residues. The V end was cut by 5 bases, the J end by 3 bases, with 16 bases between. Germline-derived CDR1 and CDR2 are ENHRY and SYGVKD. The CDR3 is CAISRTWGGDTEAFF. CDR3 in DNA: TGTGCCATCAGTCGTACGTGGGGGGGGGACACTGAAGCTTTCTTT.

V and J are TRBV7-9 and TRBJ1-1; no reliable D call. Trimming stripped 4 bases from V and 10 bases from J, with 10 bases between. CDR1 SEHNR and CDR2 FQNEAQ come from the germline V gene (reference sequence). The CDR3 is made up of 11 amino acids. CDR3 in DNA: TGTGCCAGCAGCTCCGGCCCAAGAGCTTTCTTT. As protein: CASSSGPRAFF.

The rearrangement uses TRBV19 and TRBJ2-3, with D perhaps matching TRBD1 (6 bases). Germline CDR1 reads LNHDA; CDR2 reads SQIVND (reference sequence). V lost 6 bases, J lost 0 bases, and 13 bases lay in between. This CDR3 contains 15 residues. The DNA of the CDR3 is TGTGCCAGTAGCGTCGGGACATATAGCACAGATACGCAGTATTTT. It specifies CASSVGTYSTDTQYF.

The chain links TRBV4-1 to TRBJ1-3, with D possibly being TRBD1 (5 bases). CDR1 MGHRA and CDR2 YSYEKL come from the germline V gene. The CDR3 length is 12 residues. V lost 6 bases, J lost 6 bases, and 9 bases lay in between. The CDR3 DNA sequence: TGCGCCAGCAGGGGGGTTGAAAACACCATATATTTT. Protein sequence: CASRGVENTIYF.

The gene calls are TRBV27 and TRBJ1-6; 7 nucleotides agree with TRBD1. The CDR3 length is 15 residues. V trimming: 10 bases; J trimming: 5 bases; junction bases outside the gene matches: 11. Germline V CDR1 and CDR2: MNHEY, SMNVEV (reference sequence). CDR3 bases: TGTGCCACCAACAGGGGCAGGGTGAATAATTCACCCCTCCACTTT. Protein product: CATNRGRVNNSPLHF.

CDR3 DNA: TGTGCCAGCAAACAACCGGGAATGAACACTGAAGCTTTCTTT. Protein product: CASKQPGMNTEAFF. The rearrangement joins TRBV28 to TRBJ1-1; D call uncertain. This CDR3 spans 14 amino acids. Germline assignment: CDR1 MDHEN and CDR2 SYDVKM. Trimming stripped 7 bases from V and 0 bases from J, with 12 bases between.

The gene calls are TRBV6-5 and TRBJ1-1; no clear D. Per germline, CDR1 MNHEY and CDR2 SVGAGI. The CDR3 runs 14 residues. V was cut by 4 bases and J by 2 bases, with 11 bases left in between. The chain's CDR3 is CASSSSGPNTEAFF. The CDR3 nucleotides are TGTGCCAGCAGTTCCAGTGGACCTAACACTGAAGCTTTCTTT.

The rearrangement links TRBV11-2 to TRBJ1-1; D call uncertain. This CDR3 spans 12 amino acids. Germline V CDR1 and CDR2: SGHAT, FQNNGV. V dropped 4 bases and J dropped 1 base, with 4 bases sitting between them. In nucleotides, the CDR3 is TGTGCCAGCAGCTCTGGGAACACTGAAGCTTTCTTT. Translated: CASSSGNTEAFF. Supplemented by reference TRBV11-2 and TRBJ1-1, the full variable domain reads EAGVAQSPRYKIIEKRQSVAFWCNPISGHATLYWYQQILGQGPKLLIQFQNNGVVDDSQLPKDRFSAERLKGVDSTLKIQPAKLEDSAVYLCASSSGNTEAFFGQGTRLTVV.

The chain is built from TRBV9 and TRBJ2-2; unclear D gene. Trimming shortened V by 0 bases and J by 8 bases, and 14 bases separated the two germline ends. Germline values: CDR1 SGDLS, CDR2 YYNGEE. The length of the CDR3 is 15 residues. The CDR3 coding sequence is TGTGCCAGCAGCGTAGGTTTCAGGCTAGTGGGGGAGCTGTTTTTT. This translates into CASSVGFRLVGELFF.

This chain joins TRBV18 and TRBJ2-1; 11 positions agree with TRBD2. The CDR3 extends over 14 amino acids. Trimming removed 6 bases from V and 9 bases from J; junction bases left unmatched: 7. Germline loops: CDR1 KGHSH, CDR2 LQKENI. DNA of the CDR3: TGTGCCAGCTCTCCAACCGGGACTAGCGGTGAGCAGTTCTTC. Protein sequence: CASSPTGTSGEQFF.

The chain carries TRBV4-2 and TRBJ1-4, with D hard to call. In germline, CDR1 is LGHNA, CDR2 YNFKEQ. Trimming left V 3 bases short and J 1 base short, with 12 bases between. This CDR3 is built from 16 residues. The CDR3 loop is CASSQAHGKTNEKLFF. CDR3 nucleotides: TGTGCCAGCAGCCAGGCTCACGGAAAAACTAATGAAAAACTGTTTTTT.

This clone has only one observation. The sample holds other DNA sequences that translate to the same CDR3. The rearrangement links TRBV2 to TRBJ2-3; D remains ambiguous. Per germline, CDR1 SNHLY and CDR2 FYNNEI. V was shortened by 0 bases and J by 5 bases, with 3 bases between the two germline ends. This CDR3 is built from 12 residues. The CDR3 loop reads CASSEAGDTQYF. CDR3 nucleotides: TGTGCCAGCAGTGAAGCGGGAGATACGCAGTATTTT.

The V and J genes are TRBV9 and TRBJ1-3, with D tentatively TRBD1 (5 bases). Between the trimmed V and J ends, which lost 4 bases and 2 bases, there was a span of 13 bases. CDR1 SGDLS and CDR2 YYNGEE come from the germline V gene. This CDR3 has 15 amino acids. CDR3 loop: CASSPEAGAGNTIYF. The CDR3 nucleotides read TGTGCCAGCAGCCCCGAAGCGGGGGCTGGAAACACCATATATTTT.

The chain carries TRBV14 and TRBJ1-2, with D possibly TRBD1 on 6 matching bases. The CDR3 is 17 residues long. V lost 2 bases to trimming and J lost 0 bases, with 16 bases between them. Germline-derived CDR1 and CDR2 are SGHDN and FVKESK. CDR3: CASSQRHGTNSNYGYTF. DNA of the CDR3: TGTGCCAGCAGCCAACGCCACGGGACAAACTCTAACTATGGCTACACCTTC.

CDR3 protein: CATPHYGYTF. The CDR3 DNA follows: TGTGCCACTCCCCACTATGGCTACACCTTC. The chain recombines TRBV27 with TRBJ1-2; D uncertain. The ends were cut back, 10 bases at V and 3 bases at J, with 6 bases in the middle. CDR3 length: 10 residues. From germline, CDR1 is MNHEY and CDR2 SMNVEV (reference sequence).

This chain connects TRBV10-3 to TRBJ2-3; no clear D. Germline V CDR1 and CDR2: ENHRY, SYGVKD. The CDR3 consists of 11 residues. V gave up 9 bases and J gave up 4 bases, with 8 bases separating them. The CDR3 DNA follows: TGTGCCATGGGGTCGGCAGATACGCAGTATTTT. Translation gives CAMGSADTQYF.